Reported below is one T cell receptor (beta chain). Many counts were recorded for this clonotype. Its antigen is currently not known. No quality values exist for individual bases; no much larger clone is one base distant. The data were obtained in a study of T cell repertoires in cytomegalovirus infection (dated by TCRdb to about 2019). Regarding the complete study: Donor HLA type was relevant to the analysis, because carriage of CMV infection together with the matching HLA type was indicated by public TCR beta signatures.

The CDR3 spans 14 residues, from the cysteine through the valine. CDR3 DNA only is kept here, 42 bases in frame from base 1. CDR1 SGHAT and CDR2 FQNNGV were looked up in the germline V gene. Germline trimming amounts to 10 bases on V and 4 bases on J, with 13 as the count of junction bases outside the gene matches. The instrument given in TCRdb is Illumina HiSeq 1500. Starting from the raw public reads, TCRdb applied fastp trimming at Q25, assembled clones with MiXCR and retained in-frame beta chains. Duplicate CDR3 protein sequences are folded into a single record with the most common DNA and genes. This sample lists 510,000 or so distinct CDR3 sequences; about 25% were detected once. In total, the top ten clones hold roughly 13% of the sample. General study outcomes and caveats: Carriers of CMV infection plus the relevant HLA type were discriminated by the cumulative frequency of public TCR beta family members in the study cohort and in an independent 352-donor cohort. The ex vivo response was dominated by HLA-C-restricted CMV-specific TCR beta clonotypes, which also provided the single most frequent clonotype in two of eight donors.

Sequencing was done on a sample of PBMCs. The V and J genes are TRBV11-2 and TRBJ2-7, and TRBD1 matches 7 of the central bases. This clonotype was obtained from a human donor in good health (CMV status not recorded). Some clones in this sample may be carry-over from other donors' samples. The nucleotide sequence reads TGTGCCACCGAGGACAGCAGGGGGTCATACGAGCAGTACGTC. This is translated as CATEDSRGSYEQYV.